Many counts were recorded for the clone carrying this T cell receptor beta chain. This entry belongs to a study of metastatic and nonmetastatic thyroid tumors. The entire patient cohort was treatment-naive prior to thyroid surgery. TCRdb called clones again from the PCR reads with MiXCR. In the table there are 4,000 or so clones, around 35% of which are singletons. The CDR3 consists of 14 residues. Losses at the gene ends were 5 bases for V and 2 bases for J; bases not matched to a gene: 3. Sequencing was performed on adjacent normal tissue. This TCR was sampled from a female donor with papillary thyroid cancer or a benign thyroid nodule (not recorded which). Some clones in this sample may be carry-over from other donors' samples. The chain couples TRBV12-3 or TRBV12-4 to TRBJ2-7; 10 nucleotides align to TRBD1. The CDR3 DNA sequence: TGTGCCAGCAGTCCGGGGACAGGGGCCTACGAGCAGTACTTC. Protein: CASSPGTGAYEQYF.